This is a list of T cell receptor beta chains from one sample in a study of cytomegalovirus exposure and HLA in healthy donors. The data were produced by immunoSEQ multiplex PCR, yet TCRdb's version contains in-frame clones alone and is incomplete. The table lists 90,000 to 110,000 clones, approximately 81% of them singletons, with roughly 2% in the top ten. The source material was PBMCs. The receptor source for this set is a woman aged 25-40 years in good health and CMV-seronegative. CDR3s include the opening cysteine and the closing phenylalanine or tryptophan. The order of the fields is clone size, D gene, V gene, J gene, CDR3 protein, CDR3 DNA. A D gene is named only where the DNA matches it firmly. Some rows mark clone size as missing; the rest say once, few, many or name a class of expanded clone.

-	TRBD1	TRBV5-8	TRBJ2-3	CASSLSGDRVGDTQYF	TGTGCCAGCAGCTTGTCCGGGGACAGGGTGGGGGATACGCAGTATTTT
few	-	TRBV4-2	TRBJ1-5	CASSQEAYSNQPQHF	TGTGCCAGCAGCCAAGAGGCTTATAGCAATCAGCCCCAGCATTTT
-	-	TRBV7-2	TRBJ1-2	CASSLSSTFLERYTF	TGTGCCAGCAGCTTATCGTCGACTTTCCTTGAACGCTACACCTTC
-	-	TRBV5-1	TRBJ2-1	CASSLTNPSYEQFF	TGCGCCAGCAGCTTAACTAACCCTTCTTATGAGCAGTTCTTC
once	-	TRBV6-1	TRBJ1-1	CASTSSGDTEAFF	TGTGCCAGCACCTCCTCTGGAGACACTGAAGCTTTCTTT
-	TRBD1	TRBV7-9	TRBJ1-4	CASSIQGHGEKLFF	TGTGCCAGCAGTATACAGGGGCATGGTGAAAAACTGTTTTTT
-	-	TRBV4-2	TRBJ2-3	CASRRGQSTDTQYF	TGTGCCAGCCGCCGAGGTCAGAGCACAGATACGCAGTATTTT
-	TRBD2	TRBV2	TRBJ2-3	CASSSGRARTDTQYF	TGTGCCAGCAGTAGCGGGAGGGCCCGCACAGATACGCAGTATTTT
-	TRBD1	TRBV25-1	TRBJ2-1	CASSDPGQAYNEQFF	TGTGCCAGCAGTGACCCAGGACAGGCCTACAATGAGCAGTTCTTC
-	-	TRBV11-3	TRBJ2-1	CASSLLDSEVQFF	TGTGCCAGCAGCTTATTAGATTCGGAGGTTCAGTTCTTC
-	-	TRBV15	TRBJ2-3	CATSFDSSTDTQYF	TGTGCCACCAGCTTTGACAGTAGTACAGATACGCAGTATTTT
-	-	TRBV5-1	TRBJ1-1	CASTWGQENTEAFF	TGCGCCAGCACCTGGGGGCAGGAGAACACTGAAGCTTTCTTT
-	TRBD2	TRBV2	TRBJ2-3	CASSRLALTDTQYF	TGTGCCAGCAGTAGACTAGCGCTCACAGATACGCAGTATTTT
once	-	TRBV7-2	TRBJ2-7	CASRLPGVSYEQYF	TGTGCCAGCAGACTCCCAGGGGTCTCCTACGAGCAGTACTTC
-	TRBD1	TRBV28	TRBJ1-2	CASSSGTGGNYGYTF	TGTGCCAGCAGTTCCGGGACAGGGGGCAATTATGGCTACACCTTC
-	TRBD2	TRBV7-3	TRBJ2-1	CASSLTSGRDNEQFF	TGTGCCAGCAGCTTAACAAGCGGGAGGGACAATGAGCAGTTCTTC
once	TRBD2	TRBV7-8	TRBJ2-7	CASSYPRTSGRGDGPYEQYF	TGTGCCAGCAGCTATCCCAGGACTAGCGGGAGAGGGGATGGGCCCTACGAGCAGTACTTC
-	TRBD1	TRBV6-1	TRBJ1-5	CASSELGQSNQPQHF	TGTGCCAGCAGTGAATTGGGACAGTCCAATCAGCCCCAGCATTTT
-	-	TRBV5-4	TRBJ2-5	CASSLEQGLAQYF	TGTGCCAGCAGCTTGGAACAGGGTCTGGCCCAGTACTTC
-	-	TRBV18	TRBJ1-5	CASSTQGGNQPQHF	TGTGCCAGCTCCACCCAGGGTGGCAATCAGCCCCAGCATTTT
few	TRBD2	TRBV5-1	TRBJ2-5	CASAGLAGVSGQETQYF	TGCGCCAGCGCAGGGCTAGCGGGAGTGAGTGGTCAAGAGACCCAGTACTTC
-	-	TRBV5-1	TRBJ1-1	CASSLGVGSPNTAEAFF	TGCGCCAGCAGCTTGGGGGTTGGGAGCCCAAACACGGCTGAAGCTTTCTTT
once	TRBD2	TRBV11-2	TRBJ2-1	CASSLGGRVPYNEQFF	TGTGCCAGCAGCTTAGGCGGGAGAGTACCGTACAATGAGCAGTTCTTC
-	-	TRBV7-9	TRBJ2-5	CASSSGIQETQYF	TGTGCCAGCAGCTCAGGGATACAAGAGACCCAGTACTTC